Below are 14 T cell receptor beta chains sequenced from a single sample in a study of radiation and T cells in renal cell carcinoma. This table comes from immunoSEQ multiplex PCR, and its TCRdb copy is limited to in-frame clones, with some not included. The table records 50,000 to 75,000 clones, roughly 79% of them present only once. Noted time point: baseline pretreatment blood. Documented treatment: 15 Gy SBRT to primary tumor, nephrectomy 4 weeks later. The material sequenced was blood, taken from a patient whose treatment included radiotherapy and nephrectomy. The source is a man aged 55 to 70 with renal cell carcinoma.

This chain joins TRBV2 and TRBJ1-1, with unresolved D. The CDR3 spans 12 residues. V lost 8 bases, J lost 1 base, and 8 bases lay in between. Germline V CDR1 and CDR2: SNHLY, FYNNEI. CDR3 nucleotides: TGTGCCAGCGGGCTGAAGAACACTGAAGCTTTCTTT. This gives the protein CASGLKNTEAFF.

This clone has a handful of counts. The chain recombines TRBV18 with TRBJ1-2, with D possibly being TRBD1 (6 bases). CDR3 length equals 14 residues. In germline, CDR1 is KGHSH, CDR2 LQKENI. Trimming removed 3 bases from V and 10 bases from J, with 18 bases in between. CDR3 protein: CASSPLQGNEDYTF. CDR3 nucleotide sequence: TGTGCCAGCTCACCTTTACAGGGAAATGAGGACTACACCTTC.

This clone was recorded only once. The chain uses TRBV9 and TRBJ1-3; TRBD1 might be the D (6 bases). V was trimmed by 0 bases and J by 6 bases, leaving 10 bases between them. Germline V gene sequence: CDR1 SGDLS, CDR2 YYNGEE. This CDR3 has 14 amino acids. The CDR3: CASSVGLGANTIYF. DNA for the CDR3: TGTGCCAGCAGCGTAGGGCTGGGGGCAAACACCATATATTTT.

The chain employs TRBV30 and TRBJ2-2, with 7 bases matching TRBD1. Looked up from germline, CDR1 is GTSNPN and CDR2 is SVGIG (reference sequence). This CDR3 region has 14 residues. V lost 1 base to trimming and J lost 1 base; unmatched junction nucleotides: 0. Here the CDR3 reads CAWSGQGNTGELFF. As DNA, the CDR3 is TGTGCCTGGAGTGGACAGGGGAACACCGGGGAGCTGTTTTTT. Variable domain in full (rest from reference TRBV30 and TRBJ2-2): SQTIHQWPATLVQPVGSPLSLECTVEGTSNPNLYWYRQAAGRGLQLLFYSVGIGQISSEVPQNLSASRPQDRQFILSSKKLLLSDSGFYLCAWSGQGNTGELFFGEGSRLTVL.

The rearrangement uses TRBV6-5 and TRBJ1-1, with D perhaps matching TRBD1 (6 bases). CDR1 MNHEY and CDR2 SVGAGI come from the germline V gene. This CDR3 has 15 residues. V gave up 2 bases and J gave up 1 base, with 11 bases separating them. CDR3 in amino acids: CASSYGGPRNTEAFF. The CDR3 DNA is TGTGCCAGCAGTTACGGGGGGCCGAGGAACACTGAAGCTTTCTTT.

The rearrangement uses TRBV9 and TRBJ2-7, with TRBD2 matching 9 bases. The V gene end was trimmed by 2 bases and the J gene end by 5 bases; junction bases not matched to a gene: 5. The CDR3 totals 14 residues. Looked up from germline, CDR1 is SGDLS and CDR2 is YYNGEE. CDR3 nucleotides: TGTGCCAGCAGCGTTAGCGGGGGATCGAACGAGCAGTACTTC. This translates into CASSVSGGSNEQYF.

The rearrangement uses TRBV29-1 and TRBJ2-3; TRBD1 matches 7 bases. Germline CDR1 is SQVTM and CDR2 is ANQGSEA. V shed 2 bases, J shed 4 bases, and the junction held 6 bases outside the gene matches. The CDR3 contains 14 residues. CDR3 sequence reads: CSVESRQGADTQYF. In nucleotides, the CDR3 is TGCAGCGTTGAAAGTCGCCAGGGGGCAGATACGCAGTATTTT.

This chain connects TRBV15 to TRBJ2-5; D remains unclear. V was pared by 0 bases and J by 6 bases, with 5 bases between. The CDR3 loop spans 12 amino acids. Germline V lookup: CDR1 LNHNV, CDR2 YYDKDF (reference sequence). The CDR3 DNA reads as TGTGCCACCAGCAGAGATCATCAGACCCAGTACTTC. It codes for CATSRDHQTQYF. The entire variable domain, with the rest obtained from reference TRBV15 and TRBJ2-5, is as follows: DAMVIQNPRYQVTQFGKPVTLSCSQTLNHNVMYWYQQKSSQAPKLLFHYYDKDFNNEADTPDNFQSRRPNTSFCFLDIRSPGLGDTAMYLCATSRDHQTQYFGPGTRLLVL.

The chain employs TRBV27 and TRBJ1-1, with a tentative D call TRBD1 (5 bases). The CDR3 totals 15 residues. Germline loops: CDR1 MNHEY, CDR2 SMNVEV (reference sequence). Trimming cost V 4 bases and J 5 bases, with 17 bases left between them. The CDR3 DNA sequence: TGTGCCAGCAGTTCAGTTAGGACCGGGGGAACTGAAGCTTTCTTT. Encoded protein: CASSSVRTGGTEAFF.

The genes are TRBV5-1 and TRBJ2-5; unclear D gene. The J call may be in error: the DNA end matches TRBJ2-7 better. The CDR3 totals 13 residues. Germline CDR1 and CDR2: SGHRS and YFSETQ. The CDR3 protein is CASSPTEHYEQYF. The DNA of the CDR3 is TGCGCCAGCAGCCCGACGGAACACTACGAGCAGTACTTC.

This sequence joins TRBV5-1 and TRBJ2-4, with TRBD2 identical over 9 bases. CDR1 SGHRS and CDR2 YFSETQ come from the germline V gene. The CDR3 sequence is 17 residues long. V gave up 4 bases and J gave up 3 bases; unmatched junction bases: 11. CDR3 region: CASSGSSGSQVKNIQYF. DNA of the CDR3: TGCGCCAGCAGCGGGAGTAGCGGGAGTCAGGTCAAAAACATTCAGTACTTC.

This clone was detected only a few times. An end of the junction differs from the germline gene, which may be a read error. The rearrangement joins TRBV2 to TRBJ1-2, with D possibly being TRBD1 (6 bases). Germline lookup yields CDR1 SNHLY and CDR2 FYNNEI. The CDR3 length is 13 residues. This CDR3 reads CASSEAGLIGTYF. For the CDR3, the DNA is TGTGCCAGCAGTGAAGCCGGTTTAATCGGGACATACTTC.

This clone occurred a few times. The rearrangement uses TRBV7-8 and TRBJ1-1; D not resolved. This CDR3 contains 13 residues. Germline V CDR1 and CDR2: SGHVS, FQNEAQ. Trimming stripped 4 bases from V and 1 base from J, with 7 bases between. The DNA of the CDR3 is TGTGCCAGCAGCTCCTACAGGAACACTGAAGCTTTCTTT. Translated, it gives CASSSYRNTEAFF.

The J gene is TRBJ2-7, the V gene TRBV13; a possible D gene is TRBD1 (6 bases). CDR3 length equals 16 residues. V lost 5 bases to trimming and J lost 0 bases, with 17 bases between them. Germline values: CDR1 PRHDT, CDR2 FYEKMQ (reference sequence). Here the CDR3 DNA reads TGTGCCAGCAGCCAAACCGTGGACAGTCGCTCCTACGAGCAGTACGTC. Encoded protein: CASSQTVDSRSYEQYV.